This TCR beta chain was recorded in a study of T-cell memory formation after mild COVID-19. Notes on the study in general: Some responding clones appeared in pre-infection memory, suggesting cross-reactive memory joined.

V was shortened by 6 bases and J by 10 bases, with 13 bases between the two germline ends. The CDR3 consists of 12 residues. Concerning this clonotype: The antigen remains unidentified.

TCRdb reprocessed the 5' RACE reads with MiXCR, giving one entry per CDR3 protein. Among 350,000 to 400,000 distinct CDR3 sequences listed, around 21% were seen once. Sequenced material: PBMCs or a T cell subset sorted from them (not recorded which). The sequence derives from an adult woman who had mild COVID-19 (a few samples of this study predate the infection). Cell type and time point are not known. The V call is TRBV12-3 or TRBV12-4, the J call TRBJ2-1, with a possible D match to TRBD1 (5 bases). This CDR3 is CASSPGASEQFF. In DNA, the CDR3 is TGTGCCAGCAGCCCTGGGGCGTCCGAGCAGTTCTTC.